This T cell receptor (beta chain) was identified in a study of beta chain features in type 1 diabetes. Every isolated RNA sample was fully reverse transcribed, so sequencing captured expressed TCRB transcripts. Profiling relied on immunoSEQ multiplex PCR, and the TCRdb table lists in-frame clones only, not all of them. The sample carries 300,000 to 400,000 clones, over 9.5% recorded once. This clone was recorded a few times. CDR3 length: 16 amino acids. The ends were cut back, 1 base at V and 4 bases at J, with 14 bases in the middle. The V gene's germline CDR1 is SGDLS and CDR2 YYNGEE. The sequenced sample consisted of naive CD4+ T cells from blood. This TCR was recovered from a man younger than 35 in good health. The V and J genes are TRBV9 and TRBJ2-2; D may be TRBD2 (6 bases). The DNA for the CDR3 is TGTGCCAGCAGCGTATCTAGCGAGGGGATCACCGGGGAGCTGTTTTTT. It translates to CASSVSSEGITGELFF.